Below are 19 T cell receptor beta chains sequenced from a single sample in a study of blood T cell repertoires in COVID-19 (dated by TCRdb to 2018 to 2021). The receptor library was made with the immunoSEQ multiplex PCR assay. As stored in TCRdb, this immuneACCESS dataset retains in-frame rearrangements with V and J assigned. A fraction of the clones does not appear; measured against another copy, unresolved V genes explain less than half of the discrepancy, and the remainder lacks a known reason. Counted in this sample were 500,000 or so clones; roughly 90% of them appeared once. The ten biggest clones cover 0.65% to 0.9% of the sample. The specimen sequenced was PBMCs or T cells enriched from blood (not recorded which). The source of these receptors is a young woman who had recovered from COVID-19.

V and J are TRBV7-9 and TRBJ1-6; TRBD1 is a possible D gene (6 bases). This CDR3 is built from 16 residues. Between the trimmed V and J ends, which lost 0 bases and 11 bases, there was a span of 17 bases. Germline V gene lookup returns CDR1 SEHNR and CDR2 FQNEAQ (reference sequence). Here the CDR3 reads CASSLAPRGGPAPLHF. The DNA for the CDR3 is TGTGCCAGCAGCTTAGCCCCTAGGGGGGGGCCGGCACCCCTCCACTTT.

The V and J genes are TRBV19 and TRBJ1-3; possibly TRBD1 for D (6 bases). The CDR3 is 15 residues long. CDR1 LNHDA and CDR2 SQIVND come from the germline V gene (reference sequence). Between the trimmed V and J ends, which lost 8 bases and 4 bases, there was a span of 18 bases. CDR3 region: CASAQGSDPGNTIYF. The CDR3 bases are TGTGCCAGTGCACAGGGCTCGGATCCCGGAAACACCATATATTTT.

The chain carries TRBV13 and TRBJ2-3; D is perhaps TRBD2 (5 bases). Trimming removed 3 bases at V and 4 bases at J, with 5 bases between. Germline V CDR1 and CDR2: PRHDT, FYEKMQ (reference sequence). The CDR3 totals 12 residues. CDR3 DNA sequence: TGTGCCAGCAGCTTGAGGGCAGATACGCAGTATTTT. Encoded protein: CASSLRADTQYF.

The chain recombines TRBV6-2 or TRBV6-3 with TRBJ1-1; 8 nucleotides line up with TRBD1. The CDR3 covers 15 residues. V was clipped by 3 bases and J by 0 bases; unmatched bases: 3. The germline CDR1 and CDR2 sequences are MNHEY and SVGEGT. The CDR3 DNA follows: TGTGCCAGCAGTTATAACAGGGGGATGAACACTGAAGCTTTCTTT. Translation gives CASSYNRGMNTEAFF.

The chain has TRBV12-5 and TRBJ1-1, with D uncertain. V was clipped by 0 bases and J by 3 bases, with 14 bases between them. Germline V gives CDR1 LGHNT, CDR2 FRNRAP. The CDR3 is made up of 16 amino acids. The CDR3 DNA is TGTGCTAGTGGTTTGGTACGCATGGGGAGGGACACTGAAGCTTTCTTT. Translated: CASGLVRMGRDTEAFF.

This chain links TRBV19 with TRBJ2-1; 9 bases agree with TRBD1. CDR1 is LNHDA, CDR2 SQIVND, per germline (reference sequence). CDR3 length equals 15 residues. Trimming removed 8 bases from V and 7 bases from J; junction bases left unmatched: 12. The CDR3 sequence: CASGETGGAGNEQFF. Here the CDR3 DNA reads TGTGCCAGTGGGGAAACAGGGGGCGCAGGGAATGAGCAGTTCTTC.

V and J are TRBV6-5 and TRBJ1-6; possible D gene TRBD1, 6 bases. Germline V gene data show CDR1 as MNHEY and CDR2 as SVGAGI. This CDR3 is 14 amino acids long. Trimming took off 8 bases at V and 7 bases at J, with 15 bases between the two ends. The CDR3 protein is CASAPERGNSPLHF. The DNA for the CDR3 is TGTGCCAGCGCGCCGGAGAGGGGGAATTCACCCCTCCACTTT.

The chain uses TRBV7-8 and TRBJ2-1; 10 bases line up with TRBD1. CDR3 size: 18 residues. The trim removed 2 bases at V and 10 bases at J, leaving 17 bases unmatched. The germline V gene encodes CDR1 SGHVS and CDR2 FQNEAQ. This chain's CDR3 is CASSLIPIGTGDVREQFF. CDR3 coding DNA: TGTGCCAGCAGCTTAATACCGATCGGGACAGGGGACGTTCGGGAGCAGTTCTTC.

V usage is TRBV6-6 and J usage is TRBJ2-7; D perhaps matches TRBD1 (6 bases). The CDR3 is 13 residues long. Between the trimmed V and J ends, which lost 4 bases and 4 bases, there was a span of 11 bases. Germline CDR1 and CDR2: MNHNY and SVGAGI (reference sequence). The CDR3 DNA is TGTGCCAGCAGTTCCTCGGACAGTTACGAGCAGTACTTC. This sequence encodes CASSSSDSYEQYF.

The chain links TRBV18 to TRBJ2-2, with 11 bases matching TRBD1. The V gene's germline CDR1 is KGHSH and CDR2 LQKENI. With 0 bases clipped from V and 3 bases from J, the junction kept 9 bases outside the gene matches. The CDR3 has 19 amino acids. CDR3: CASSPPTGMGQGDTGELFF. CDR3 nucleotides: TGTGCCAGCTCACCACCGACCGGTATGGGACAGGGGGACACCGGGGAGCTGTTTTTT. Combining the CDR3 with reference TRBV18 and TRBJ2-2 gives the whole variable domain NAGVMQNPRHLVRRRGQEARLRCSPMKGHSHVYWYRQLPEEGLKFMVYLQKENIIDESGMPKERFSAEFPKEGPSILRIQQVVRGDSAAYFCASSPPTGMGQGDTGELFFGEGSRLTVL.

The CDR3 spells CASSSGLAGDTQYF. The DNA of the CDR3 is TGTGCCAGCAGCTCAGGACTAGCGGGAGATACGCAGTATTTT. V usage is TRBV7-3 and J usage is TRBJ2-3; 11 nucleotides align to TRBD2. The CDR3 has 14 amino acids. CDR1 is SGHTA and CDR2 is FQGTGA in the germline V gene. V was clipped by 4 bases and J by 5 bases; unmatched bases: 2.

V usage is TRBV20-1 and J usage is TRBJ2-7; D perhaps matches TRBD2 (5 bases). Germline V lookup: CDR1 DFQATT, CDR2 SNEGSKA (reference sequence). The ends were cut back, 3 bases at V and 2 bases at J, with 17 bases in the middle. The CDR3 has 15 residues. CDR3 sequence reads: CSASIVDGKTYEQYF. Written as DNA, the CDR3 is TGCAGTGCTAGTATAGTCGACGGGAAGACCTACGAGCAGTACTTC.

This clone was seen just once. The chain couples TRBV12-3 or TRBV12-4 to TRBJ1-2, with D tentatively TRBD1 (6 bases). Deletions cut 7 bases from V and 0 bases from J, with 9 bases between. CDR3 length: 13 residues. The DNA of the CDR3 is TGTGCCAGCAAGAGGACAGCTAACTATGGCTACACCTTC. Amino acids: CASKRTANYGYTF.

The rearrangement uses TRBV27 and TRBJ2-7, with D tentatively TRBD2 (6 bases). V dropped 3 bases and J dropped 6 bases, with 15 bases sitting between them. This CDR3 is 14 amino acids long. Germline CDR1 reads MNHEY; CDR2 reads SMNVEV (reference sequence). Here the CDR3 reads CASSFGGVQGEQYF. CDR3 nucleotide sequence: TGTGCCAGCAGTTTCGGCGGGGTTCAGGGCGAGCAGTACTTC.

The chain combines TRBV7-9 with TRBJ1-1; D not certain. Germline-derived CDR1 and CDR2 are SEHNR and FQNEAQ (reference sequence). Trimming shortened V by 2 bases and J by 6 bases, and 10 bases separated the two germline ends. The CDR3 runs 13 residues. In nucleotides, the CDR3 is TGTGCCAGCAGCTTAAGAGTTCGGGCTGAAGCTTTCTTT. It encodes CASSLRVRAEAFF.

As concerns this clone: Relative to the germline gene, one junction end is altered; a read error may explain this. This rearrangement joins TRBV7-7 to TRBJ2-1, with 10 bases aligning to TRBD1. The CDR3 totals 16 residues. In germline, CDR1 is SSHAT, CDR2 FNYEAQ (reference sequence). The CDR3 is CASSPGSGTGANEQFF. The CDR3 DNA reads TGTGCTAGCAGCCCTGGATCCGGGACAGGGGCCAATGAGCAGTTCTTC.

This chain links TRBV5-1 with TRBJ2-4; D gene unclear. Trimming removed 0 bases from V and 2 bases from J, with 12 bases in between. The CDR3 length is 16 residues. Germline V lookup: CDR1 SGHRS, CDR2 YFSETQ. The CDR3 DNA sequence: TGCGCCAGCAGCTTGGAGTCCCTACCCCCCAAAAACATTCAGTACTTC. Its protein is CASSLESLPPKNIQYF. Filled out from reference TRBV5-1 and TRBJ2-4, the complete variable domain reads KAGVTQTPRYLIKTRGQQVTLSCSPISGHRSVSWYQQTPGQGLQFLFEYFSETQRNKGNFPGRFSGRQFSNSRSEMNVSTLELGDSALYLCASSLESLPPKNIQYFGAGTRLSVL.

This clone was detected once. The genes are TRBV6-5 and TRBJ1-2; a possible D gene is TRBD1 (5 bases). Deletions cut 7 bases from V and 7 bases from J, with 13 bases between. The CDR3 extends over 12 amino acids. Per germline, CDR1 MNHEY and CDR2 SVGAGI. Here the CDR3 DNA reads TGTGCCAGCATATCACGGGGGGGTGGCTACACCTTC. Protein: CASISRGGGYTF.

The count of this clone is one. The rearrangement joins TRBV7-9 to TRBJ2-5; 9 nucleotides agree with TRBD1. V shed 5 bases, J shed 4 bases, and the junction held 11 bases outside the gene matches. CDR1 SEHNR and CDR2 FQNEAQ come from the germline V gene (reference sequence). The CDR3 has 16 amino acids. The CDR3 protein is CASSAGTGNSRETQYF. As DNA, the CDR3 is TGTGCCAGCAGCGCGGGGACAGGGAATTCGAGAGAGACCCAGTACTTC. Filled out from reference TRBV7-9 and TRBJ2-5, the complete variable domain reads DTGVSQNPRHKITKRGQNVTFRCDPISEHNRLYWYRQTLGQGPEFLTYFQNEAQLEKSRLLSDRFSAERPKGSFSTLEIQRTEQGDSAMYLCASSAGTGNSRETQYFGPGTRLLVL.